The entry below gives a single TCR beta chain sequence along with its context. V lost 3 bases to trimming and J lost 4 bases, with 15 bases between them. CDR3 length equals 15 residues. Germline assignment: CDR1 LNHDA and CDR2 SQIVND (reference sequence). These data originate in a study of T cell changes during pregnancy in multiple sclerosis. The data were produced by immunoSEQ multiplex PCR, yet TCRdb's version contains in-frame clones alone and is incomplete. The sample consists of tens of thousands of clones, around 89% of them appearing once. The chain joins TRBV19 to TRBJ1-2, with D uncertain. This material consisted of CD8+ T cells from peripheral blood mononuclear cells, taken after pregnancy. This receptor was obtained from a female donor in good health, enrolled as a control in a pregnancy study. The CDR3 spells CASSIVTAASYGYTF. The CDR3 DNA sequence: TGTGCCAGTAGTATTGTAACGGCAGCTAGCTATGGCTACACCTTC.